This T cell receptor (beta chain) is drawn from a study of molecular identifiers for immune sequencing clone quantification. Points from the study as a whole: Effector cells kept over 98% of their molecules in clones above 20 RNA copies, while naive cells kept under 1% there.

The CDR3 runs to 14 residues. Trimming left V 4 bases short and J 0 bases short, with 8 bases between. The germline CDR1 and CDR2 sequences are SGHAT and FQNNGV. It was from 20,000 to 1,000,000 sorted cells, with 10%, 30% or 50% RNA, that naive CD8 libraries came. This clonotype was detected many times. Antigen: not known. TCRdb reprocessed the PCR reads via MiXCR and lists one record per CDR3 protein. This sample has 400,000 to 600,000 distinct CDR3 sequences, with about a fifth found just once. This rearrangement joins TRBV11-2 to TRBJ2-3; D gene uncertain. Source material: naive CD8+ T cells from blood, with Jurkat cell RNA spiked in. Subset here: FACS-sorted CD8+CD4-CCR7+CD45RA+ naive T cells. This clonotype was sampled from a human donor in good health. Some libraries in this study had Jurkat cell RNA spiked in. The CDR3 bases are TGTGCCAGCAGCTGGAGCTCAAGCACAGATACGCAGTATTTT. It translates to CASSWSSSTDTQYF.